This T cell receptor (beta chain) was obtained from a study of cytomegalovirus exposure and HLA in healthy donors. Study-wide results and limits: There was a cluster of highly shared sequence variants that was likely a sequencing artifact. In a later analysis, a genetic analysis reported fewer productive-TCR N-insertions in an Asian-associated ancestry cluster than the cohort average. Of the V segments, some could not be distinguished, including TRBV6-2 and TRBV6-3, and were excluded.

Germline lookup yields CDR1 MNHNS and CDR2 SASEGT. There are 15 residues in the CDR3. Trimming took off 2 bases at V and 2 bases at J, with 12 bases between the two ends. As for this clone: The target antigen is unknown.

PCR was performed using 60 Vbeta and 13 Jbeta primers. In the authors' methods: Per a later analysis, the number of unique TCR beta chains was around 80 million, of which roughly 11 million were shared. Some clones are missing from TCRdb's copy, which holds only in-frame ones; the method was immunoSEQ multiplex PCR. That table is the source of V, J and clone size, and D and trimming were worked out from the DNA. The table for this sample gives some 84,000 clones. The TCR comes from a man aged 50 or older in good health and CMV-seronegative. The sample comprised PBMCs. The genes are TRBV6-1 and TRBJ2-5; perhaps TRBD1 as D (6 bases). The DNA of the CDR3 is TGTGCCAGCAGTGAATCTGGGACACGTCAAGAGACCCAGTACTTC. It translates to CASSESGTRQETQYF.